Detailed here is one T cell receptor (beta chain). It was with 60 Vbeta and 13 Jbeta primers that the PCR ran. Sequencing was performed with immunoSEQ multiplex PCR; in TCRdb, only in-frame clones are kept and a portion is missing. The data contain under 200,000 clones, approximately 78% of them singletons. This entry comes from a study of cytomegalovirus exposure and HLA in healthy donors. Study as a whole: In an earlier analysis, 117 million unique TCR beta sequences were found from some 170 million T cells.

There are 14 residues in the CDR3. Germline V gene data show CDR1 as SGHRS and CDR2 as YFSETQ. Deletions cut 0 bases from V and 6 bases from J, with 12 bases between. Sequencing used PBMCs. The source of this sequence is a woman between 18 and 29 years old in good health and CMV-seronegative. This chain connects TRBV5-1 to TRBJ1-1; D may be TRBD1 (6 bases). In DNA, the CDR3 is TGCGCCAGCAGCTTGGCCACACAGGGTTCTGAAGCTTTCTTT. Amino acids: CASSLATQGSEAFF.